This record looks at one T cell receptor beta chain sequence and its context. The antigen remains unidentified. The record originates from a study of CD8+CD57+ T cells in acquired aplastic anemia. Study-wide background: DNA per sorted CD4+ or CD8+ sample ranged about 0.2 to 30 ug, averaging roughly 3.3 ug. Findings of the study overall: Fewer than 30 CD8+ CDR3 sequences were shared between patients and controls.

Genomic DNA templated the TCR beta VDJ and CDR3 profiling. In TCRdb, the reads were re-called with MiXCR into one record per CDR3 protein. This repertoire shows about 120,000 distinct CDR3 sequences, under 60% found once; its top ten account for roughly 32%. The CDR3 contains 13 residues. Trimming pared 6 bases from V and 4 bases from J, leaving 12 bases between. The V gene's germline CDR1 is SGHVS and CDR2 FQNEAQ. Sequencing involved patients with CD8+CD57+ cell expansion previously shown by flow cytometry. Severe acquired aplastic anemia affected all patients. The sequence was obtained from a human donor with aplastic anemia. This rearrangement joins TRBV7-8 to TRBJ2-5; unclear D gene. Sequenced: sorted CD4+, CD8+, or CD8+CD57+ T cells (not recorded which) from PBMCs. Here the CDR3 reads CASSVPAGETQYF. For the CDR3, the DNA is TGTGCCAGCAGTGTTCCAGCAGGAGAGACCCAGTACTTC. Full variable domain (missing parts from reference TRBV7-8 and TRBJ2-5): GAGVSQSPRYKVAKRGQDVALRCDPISGHVSLFWYQQALGQGPEFLTYFQNEAQLDKSGLPSDRFFAERPEGSVSTLKIQRTQQEDSAVYLCASSVPAGETQYFGPGTRLLVL.